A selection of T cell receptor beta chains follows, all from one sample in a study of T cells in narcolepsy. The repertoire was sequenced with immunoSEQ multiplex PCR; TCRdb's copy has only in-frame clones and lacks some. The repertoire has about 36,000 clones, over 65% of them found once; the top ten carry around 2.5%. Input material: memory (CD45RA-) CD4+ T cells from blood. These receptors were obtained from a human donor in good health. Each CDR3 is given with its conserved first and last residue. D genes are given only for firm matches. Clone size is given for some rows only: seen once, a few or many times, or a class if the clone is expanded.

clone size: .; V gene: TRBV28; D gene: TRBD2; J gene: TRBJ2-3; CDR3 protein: CASSPGTSIADTQYF; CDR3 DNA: TGTGCCAGCAGTCCCGGGACTAGCATCGCAGATACGCAGTATTTT
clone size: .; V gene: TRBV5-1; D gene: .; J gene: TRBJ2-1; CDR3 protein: CASSALKQGLNEQFF; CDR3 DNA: TGCGCCAGCAGCGCCCTTAAACAGGGTTTGAATGAGCAGTTCTTC
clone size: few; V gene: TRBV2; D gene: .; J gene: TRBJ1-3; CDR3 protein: CASSPEGNTIYF; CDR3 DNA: TGTGCCAGCAGCCCCGAAGGAAACACCATATATTTT
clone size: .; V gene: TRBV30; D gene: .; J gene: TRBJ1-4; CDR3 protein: CAWRTGKTNEKLFF; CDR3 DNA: TGTGCCTGGAGAACGGGGAAAACTAATGAAAAACTGTTTTTT
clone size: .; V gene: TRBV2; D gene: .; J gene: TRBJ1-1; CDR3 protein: CASSEVGLATEAFF; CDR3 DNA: TGTGCCAGCAGTGAAGTAGGGCTGGCCACTGAAGCTTTCTTT
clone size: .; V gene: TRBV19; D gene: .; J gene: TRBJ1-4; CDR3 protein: CASREGVNEKLFF; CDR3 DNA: TGTGCCAGTAGGGAGGGAGTCAATGAAAAACTGTTTTTT
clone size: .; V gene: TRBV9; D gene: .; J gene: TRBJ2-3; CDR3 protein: CASSPLQGSTDTQYF; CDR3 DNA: TGTGCCAGCAGCCCTTTACAGGGCTCGACAGATACGCAGTATTTT
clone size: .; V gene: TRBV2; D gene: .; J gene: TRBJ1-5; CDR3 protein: CASSEVYTFSNQPQHF; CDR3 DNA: TGTGCCAGCAGTGAGGTCTACACCTTTAGCAATCAGCCCCAGCATTTT
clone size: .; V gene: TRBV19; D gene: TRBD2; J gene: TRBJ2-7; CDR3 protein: CASRPSGGSYEQYF; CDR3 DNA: TGTGCCAGTAGACCTAGCGGAGGTTCCTACGAGCAGTACTTC
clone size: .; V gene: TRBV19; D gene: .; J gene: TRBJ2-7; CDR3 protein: CASSTMTSSIREQYF; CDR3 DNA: TGTGCCAGTAGTACCATGACAAGTTCAATCAGGGAGCAGTACTTC
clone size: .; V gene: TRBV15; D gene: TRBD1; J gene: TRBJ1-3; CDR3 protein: CATSGPGQARNTIYF; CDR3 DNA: TGTGCCACCAGCGGACCGGGACAGGCGAGAAACACCATATATTTT
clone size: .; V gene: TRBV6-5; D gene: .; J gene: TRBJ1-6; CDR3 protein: CASNLGDSPLHF; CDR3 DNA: TGTGCCAGCAACCTCGGGGATTCACCCCTCCACTTT
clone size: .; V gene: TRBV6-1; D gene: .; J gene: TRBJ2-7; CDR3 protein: CASSVQGFYEQYF; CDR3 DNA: TGTGCCAGCAGTGTCCAGGGGTTCTACGAGCAGTACTTC
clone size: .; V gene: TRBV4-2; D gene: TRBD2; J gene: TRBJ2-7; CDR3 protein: CASSQEWAGGRYEQYF; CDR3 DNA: TGTGCCAGCAGCCAAGAATGGGCGGGAGGGCGCTACGAGCAGTACTTC
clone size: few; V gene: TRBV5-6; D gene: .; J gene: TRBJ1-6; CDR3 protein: CASSANNSPLHF; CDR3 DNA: TGTGCCAGCAGCGCCAACAATTCACCCCTCCACTTT
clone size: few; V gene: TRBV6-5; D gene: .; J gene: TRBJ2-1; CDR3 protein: CASSYDRDYEQFF; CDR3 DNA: TGTGCCAGCAGTTACGACAGGGACTATGAGCAGTTCTTC
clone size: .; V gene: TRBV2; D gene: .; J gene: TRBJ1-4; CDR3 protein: CASSGTTNEKLFF; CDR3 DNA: TGTGCCAGCTCAGGCACAACTAATGAAAAACTGTTTTTT
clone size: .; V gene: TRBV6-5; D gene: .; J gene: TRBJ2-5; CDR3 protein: CASSEDRTASQYF; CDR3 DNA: TGTGCCAGCAGTGAAGATCGGACAGCCTCCCAGTACTTC
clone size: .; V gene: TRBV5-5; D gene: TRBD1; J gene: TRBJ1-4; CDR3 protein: CASRQGATNEKLFF; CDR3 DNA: TGTGCCAGCAGACAGGGGGCAACTAATGAAAAACTGTTTTTT
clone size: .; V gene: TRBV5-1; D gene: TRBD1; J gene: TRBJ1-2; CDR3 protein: CASSSGQVDYGYTF; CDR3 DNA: TGCGCCAGCAGCTCGGGACAGGTGGACTATGGCTACACCTTC
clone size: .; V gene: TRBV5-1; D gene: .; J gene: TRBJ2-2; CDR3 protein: CASSLGVNTGELFF; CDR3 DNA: TGCGCCAGCAGCTTGGGGGTCAACACCGGGGAGCTGTTTTTT
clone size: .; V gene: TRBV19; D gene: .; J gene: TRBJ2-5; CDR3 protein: CATSRGQQETQYF; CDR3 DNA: TGTGCCACGTCGAGGGGACAACAGGAGACCCAGTACTTC
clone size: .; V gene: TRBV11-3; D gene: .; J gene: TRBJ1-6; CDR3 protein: CASGRGGMNSPLHF; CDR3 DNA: TGTGCCAGTGGGCGCGGGGGGATGAATTCACCCCTCCACTTT
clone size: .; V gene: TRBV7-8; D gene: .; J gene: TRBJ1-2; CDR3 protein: CASSDGDYGYTF; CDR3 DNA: TGTGCCAGCAGCGACGGAGACTATGGCTACACCTTC